Here is one TCR beta chain with its context. The data are from a study of blood T cell repertoires in COVID-19. Background on the study: Researchers got acute and convalescent COVID-19 samples from the United States, Italy and Spain.

Per the authors' pipeline: Scientists estimated how many nucleated cells there were by amplifying reference gene primers. Some clones are missing from TCRdb's copy, which holds only in-frame ones; the method was immunoSEQ multiplex PCR. V, J and clone size are taken as reported in that table, and D and trimming were inferred from the DNA itself. The data contain 100,000 to 150,000 clones, roughly 83% of them singletons. With 1 base removed from V and 0 bases from J, the gap between germline ends came to 4 bases. There are 12 residues in the CDR3. Germline values: CDR1 SQVTM, CDR2 ANQGSEA. This receptor was taken from a man aged 60 to 75 with acute or convalescent COVID-19. The chain uses TRBV29-1 and TRBJ2-7; no clear D. Sequenced sample: peripheral blood. The CDR3 is CSVEVASYEQYF. In DNA, the CDR3 is TGCAGCGTTGAAGTGGCCTCCTACGAGCAGTACTTC.